Following are 27 T cell receptor beta chains from one sample sequenced in a study of radiation and T cells in renal cell carcinoma. Clones were read by immunoSEQ multiplex PCR, and TCRdb kept only the in-frame ones, dropping some. Of some 80,000 clones listed, 65% to 90% were seen once; the top ten hold under 25%. Time point reported: blood 2 weeks post-SBRT. Treatment denoted: 15 Gy SBRT to primary tumor, nephrectomy 4 weeks later. The sample here was blood, taken from a patient whose treatment included radiotherapy and nephrectomy. The source of these receptors is a woman aged 50 to 65 with renal cell carcinoma.

The rearrangement links TRBV7-2 to TRBJ2-2; tentative D call: TRBD2 (6 bases). CDR3 length: 14 amino acids. V lost 4 bases and J lost 1, with 7 bases in between. Germline V CDR1 and CDR2: SGHTA, FQGNSA. CDR3 in amino acids: CASSSAGNTGELFF. CDR3 in DNA: TGTGCCAGCAGCTCAGCGGGGAACACCGGGGAGCTGTTTTTT.

This clone showed up just a few times. In DNA form, the CDR3 reads TGCGCCAGCAGCCGGCAACTAGCGGGAGGGCCGGTCGGGGAGCTGTTTTTT. Translating gives CASSRQLAGGPVGELFF. The chain combines TRBV4-3 with TRBJ2-2, with 13 bases fitting TRBD2. Germline V lookup: CDR1 LGHNA, CDR2 YSLEER. The ends lost 4 bases at V and 7 bases at J; junction bases unmatched: 9. This CDR3 comprises 17 residues.

This clone has only one observation. The J gene is TRBJ2-1, the V gene TRBV4-3; D possibly corresponds to TRBD1 (5 bases). Germline-derived CDR1 and CDR2 are LGHNA and YSLEER. The CDR3 is 14 residues long. The V end was cut by 0 bases, the J end by 10 bases, with 13 bases between. The CDR3 sequence: CASSQDPRAMEQFF. In nucleotides, the CDR3 is TGCGCCAGCAGCCAAGATCCCAGGGCTATGGAGCAGTTCTTC.

As for this clone: The junction departs from the called germline gene at one end, perhaps through a read error. The chain employs TRBV10-3 and TRBJ2-1, with 8 bases lining up with TRBD1. Germline CDR1 is ENHRY and CDR2 is SYGVKD. This CDR3 has 14 amino acids. CDR3 amino acids: CVINTGTGFDEQFF. CDR3 bases: TGTGTCATCAACACCGGGACAGGTTTCGATGAGCAGTTCTTC.

The CDR3 DNA reads as TGCGCCAGCAGCCAGAGGACGGGGAGCTCCTACGAGCAGTACTTC. It codes for CASSQRTGSSYEQYF. The chain combines TRBV4-1 with TRBJ2-5; tentative D call: TRBD2 (5 bases). TRBJ2-7 explains the end of the DNA better; the J call may be wrong. Germline CDR1 reads MGHRA; CDR2 reads YSYEKL. CDR3 length: 15 amino acids.

V and J are TRBV21-1 and TRBJ2-1. TRBV21-1 is deemed a pseudogene. The CDR3 sequence is 17 residues long. The CDR3 spells CASGKGADYREDNEQFF. The CDR3 nucleotides are TGTGCCAGCGGAAAGGGGGCCGACTACCGGGAGGACAATGAGCAGTTCTTC.

The chain links TRBV28 to TRBJ1-1; the D is unclear. The CDR3 loop spans 13 amino acids. V lost 3 bases and J lost 0, with 5 bases in between. Germline V gene sequence: CDR1 MDHEN, CDR2 SYDVKM. CDR3 amino acids: CASSFILNTEAFF. The CDR3 DNA follows: TGTGCCAGCAGTTTTATCCTGAACACTGAAGCTTTCTTT.

The gene calls are TRBV5-6 and TRBJ2-7; weak D call: TRBD2 (6 bases). The CDR3 covers 12 residues. The V gene's germline CDR1 is SGHDT and CDR2 YYEEEE. V was trimmed by 4 bases and J by 6 bases, leaving 11 bases between them. DNA for the CDR3: TGTGCCAGCAGCCGCGGGGTCGGCGAGCAGTACTTC. Translation gives CASSRGVGEQYF.

V usage is TRBV28 and J usage is TRBJ1-2; D not resolved. V shed 1 base and J shed 4 bases, with 13 bases lying between them. The CDR3 is made up of 15 amino acids. The germline V gene encodes CDR1 MDHEN and CDR2 SYDVKM. The CDR3 nucleotides read TGTGCCAGCAGTTTATATAGCAGGTTGGGCTATGGCTACACCTTC. This translates into CASSLYSRLGYGYTF.

The V call is TRBV2, the J call TRBJ1-5, with D hard to call. This CDR3 contains 14 residues. CDR1 and CDR2 (germline): SNHLY, FYNNEI. V was pared by 3 bases and J by 5 bases, with 11 bases between. The CDR3: CASSDDVPHQPQHF. CDR3 in DNA: TGTGCCAGCAGTGATGATGTGCCTCATCAGCCCCAGCATTTT.

The chain combines TRBV5-4 with TRBJ2-5, with 13 bases identical to TRBD2. CDR3 length equals 17 residues. Germline V gene data show CDR1 as SGHNT and CDR2 as YYREEE (reference sequence). The ends lost 5 bases at V and 5 bases at J; junction bases unmatched: 12. The CDR3 DNA is TGTGCCAGCAGTTTACTAGCGGGGGGGCCGACTGGGGAGACCCAGTACTTC. This translates into CASSLLAGGPTGETQYF.

Details on this clone: Other DNA variants within this sample encode the same CDR3. The chain joins TRBV18 to TRBJ1-2, with D tentatively TRBD1 (5 bases). The CDR3 consists of 13 residues. Germline V gene data show CDR1 as KGHSH and CDR2 as LQKENI. Trimming pared 3 bases from V and 2 bases from J, leaving 7 bases between. CDR3: CASSPGQNYGYTF. The CDR3 DNA follows: TGTGCCAGCTCACCGGGGCAGAACTATGGCTACACCTTC. Drawing the rest from reference TRBV18 and TRBJ1-2, the complete variable domain is NAGVMQNPRHLVRRRGQEARLRCSPMKGHSHVYWYRQLPEEGLKFMVYLQKENIIDESGMPKERFSAEFPKEGPSILRIQQVVRGDSAAYFCASSPGQNYGYTFGSGTRLTVV.

The chain has TRBV19 and TRBJ1-4, with D unclear. The CDR3 has 14 residues. Trimming took off 4 bases at V and 8 bases at J, with 14 bases between the two ends. CDR1 and CDR2 (germline): LNHDA, SQIVND (reference sequence). Written as DNA, the CDR3 is TGTGCCAGTAGTACCGAAGGGAGGAGCGAAAAACTGTTTTTT. Translated, it gives CASSTEGRSEKLFF.

J is TRBJ1-6 and V is TRBV18; D might be TRBD1 (6 bases). The CDR3 consists of 13 residues. CDR1 and CDR2 from the germline V gene are KGHSH and LQKENI. Trimming shortened V by 6 bases and J by 10 bases, and 13 bases separated the two germline ends. For the CDR3, the DNA is TGTGCCAGCTCGAGTTCAGGGGAATCACCCCTCCACTTT. This encodes CASSSSGESPLHF.

The gene calls are TRBV7-9 and TRBJ2-7; 7 nucleotides align to TRBD1. Germline V gene data show CDR1 as SEHNR and CDR2 as FQNEAQ (reference sequence). The junction had 4 bases not matched to a gene; V was cut back by 5 bases and J by 0 bases. The CDR3 runs 14 residues. The CDR3 is CASSPRDSSYEQYF. In DNA form, the CDR3 reads TGTGCCAGCAGCCCGAGGGACAGCTCCTACGAGCAGTACTTC.

The V call is TRBV6-5, the J call TRBJ1-3; D gene uncertain. The V end was cut by 7 bases, the J end by 3 bases, with 13 bases between. This CDR3 contains 14 residues. Germline CDR1 and CDR2: MNHEY and SVGAGI. The CDR3 loop reads CASTILAVGNTIYF. The CDR3 nucleotides read TGTGCCAGCACCATACTTGCAGTTGGAAACACCATATATTTT.

V and J are TRBV7-6 and TRBJ1-5; D is ambiguous. Germline V gives CDR1 SGHVS, CDR2 FNYEAQ. The V end lost 0 bases, the J end lost 6 bases, and 6 bases lay between the germline ends. This CDR3 is 13 amino acids long. CDR3 coding DNA: TGTGCCAGCAGCTTAGCGATACCTCAGCCCCAGCATTTT. Its protein is CASSLAIPQPQHF.

The chain employs TRBV18 and TRBJ2-7; unclear D gene. This CDR3 has 14 amino acids. V was trimmed by 3 bases and J by 1 base, leaving 10 bases between them. Germline lookup yields CDR1 KGHSH and CDR2 LQKENI. This CDR3 reads CASSPDTLSYEQYF. CDR3 sequence (DNA): TGTGCCAGCTCACCGGATACGCTGTCCTACGAGCAGTACTTC. The whole variable domain, remainder taken from reference TRBV18 and TRBJ2-7, is NAGVMQNPRHLVRRRGQEARLRCSPMKGHSHVYWYRQLPEEGLKFMVYLQKENIIDESGMPKERFSAEFPKEGPSILRIQQVVRGDSAAYFCASSPDTLSYEQYFGPGTRLTVT.

The V call is TRBV9, the J call TRBJ1-2, with no clear D. The CDR3 is 15 residues long. Between the trimmed V and J ends, which lost 3 bases and 4 bases, there was a span of 16 bases. CDR1 and CDR2 from the germline V gene are SGDLS and YYNGEE. The CDR3 sequence is CASSGGPGQTYGYTF. In DNA form, the CDR3 reads TGTGCCAGCAGCGGAGGCCCCGGGCAGACCTATGGCTACACCTTC.

Only a few counts were recorded for this clone. The chain recombines TRBV9 with TRBJ2-5; D is undetermined. Germline CDR1 SGDLS, CDR2 YYNGEE. The germline V and J ends were trimmed by 3 bases and 2 bases, with 17 bases remaining between them. The CDR3 is 16 amino acids. DNA of the CDR3: TGTGCCAGCAGCGCCTCCGGGTCAGTGATACAAGAGACCCAGTACTTC. Residues: CASSASGSVIQETQYF.

The chain joins TRBV15 to TRBJ1-3; D call uncertain. Trimming took off 3 bases at V and 5 bases at J, with 14 bases between the two ends. Germline CDR1 is LNHNV and CDR2 is YYDKDF (reference sequence). There are 15 residues in the CDR3. The CDR3 loop reads CATSSPADLRNTIYF. CDR3 in DNA: TGTGCCACCAGCAGTCCCGCCGACCTAAGAAACACCATATATTTT.

As to this clone: The sample contains more than one DNA sequence encoding this CDR3. The V call is TRBV28, the J call TRBJ1-5; D not resolved. Germline V lookup: CDR1 MDHEN, CDR2 SYDVKM. Trimming left V 8 bases short and J 4 bases short, with 9 bases between. The CDR3 spans 12 residues. CDR3 region: CASSLGNQPQHF. The CDR3 region has the DNA TGTGCCAGCTCTTTAGGTAATCAGCCCCAGCATTTT.

The gene calls are TRBV2 and TRBJ2-2; the D is unclear. The CDR3 is 15 amino acids. From germline, CDR1 is SNHLY and CDR2 FYNNEI. The V gene lost 4 bases and the J gene lost 2 bases, with 11 bases spanning the gap. The CDR3 DNA reads as TGTGCCAGCAGTGTGGCCCAGACAAACACCGGGGAGCTGTTTTTT. This translates into CASSVAQTNTGELFF. Combining the CDR3 with reference TRBV2 and TRBJ2-2 gives the whole variable domain EPEVTQTPSHQVTQMGQEVILRCVPISNHLYFYWYRQILGQKVEFLVSFYNNEISEKSEIFDDQFSVERPDGSNFTLKIRSTKLEDSAMYFCASSVAQTNTGELFFGEGSRLTVL.

The CDR3, as DNA: TGTGCCAGCAGCTTAGTCGGACCCGCCGATACGCAGTATTTT. Translating gives CASSLVGPADTQYF. The chain combines TRBV7-8 with TRBJ2-3; D not resolved. V was trimmed by 1 base and J by 6 bases, leaving 11 bases between them. The germline V gene has CDR1 SGHVS and CDR2 FQNEAQ. The CDR3 consists of 14 residues.

The chain combines TRBV4-1 with TRBJ1-2; unclear D gene. In germline, CDR1 is MGHRA, CDR2 YSYEKL. V gave up 1 base and J gave up 3 bases, with 12 bases separating them. There are 15 residues in the CDR3. The CDR3: CASSQVLSQDYGYTF. CDR3 DNA sequence: TGCGCCAGCAGCCAAGTACTGAGTCAAGACTATGGCTACACCTTC.

The rearrangement uses TRBV15 and TRBJ1-4, with no clear D. The CDR3 has 15 residues. Germline V gene lookup returns CDR1 LNHNV and CDR2 YYDKDF (reference sequence). V gave up 0 bases and J gave up 6 bases, with 11 bases separating them. CDR3 region: CATSRDANRYEKLFF. CDR3 nucleotide sequence: TGTGCCACCAGCAGAGATGCAAATCGATATGAAAAACTGTTTTTT.

CDR3 sequence reads: CASSSTRTSVPFF. CDR3 DNA sequence: TGTGCCAGCAGCTCTACCCGGACTAGCGTTCCGTTCTTC. The chain carries TRBV7-3 and TRBJ2-1; TRBD2 matches 9 bases. Per the germline V gene, CDR1 is SGHTA and CDR2 is FQGTGA. This CDR3 spans 13 amino acids. Trimming at V came to 4 bases and at J to 15 bases, leaving 10 bases not matched to a gene.